The 29 T cell receptor beta chains given below trace back to one sample, sequenced in a study of PD-1 blockade in mismatch repair-deficient tumors. Documented time point: approximately 9-day in vitro stimulation with candidate neoantigen peptide 3. Clones were read by immunoSEQ multiplex PCR, and TCRdb kept only the in-frame ones, dropping some. This sample has around 10,000 clones; 90% to 95% occur once, and the top ten carry roughly a tenth. The antigens for these receptors are not known. Source: cells cultured in vitro, taken from a patient treated with pembrolizumab. The receptors derive from an adult with mismatch repair-deficient cancer.

This clone was recorded a few times. The chain combines TRBV29-1 with TRBJ2-5; no reliable D call. The V end was cut by 7 bases, the J end by 1 base, with 10 bases between. This CDR3 has 12 residues. The germline V gene has CDR1 SQVTM and CDR2 ANQGSEA. CDR3 residues: CSGSKAQETQYF. The CDR3 DNA reads TGCAGCGGGTCTAAGGCCCAAGAGACCCAGTACTTC. Drawing the rest from reference TRBV29-1 and TRBJ2-5, the complete variable domain is SAVISQKPSRDICQRGTSLTIQCQVDSQVTMMFWYRQQPGQSLTLIATANQGSEATYESGFVIDKFPISRPNLTFSTLTVSNMSPEDSSIYLCSGSKAQETQYFGPGTRLLVL.

The rearrangement links TRBV6-5 to TRBJ1-2; D may be TRBD1 (6 bases). This CDR3 region has 15 residues. Trimming pared 2 bases from V and 7 bases from J, leaving 17 bases between. Germline lookup yields CDR1 MNHEY and CDR2 SVGAGI. As DNA, the CDR3 is TGTGCCAGCAGTTACACCACAGGGCCTAGCAGTGGCTACACCTTC. The encoded protein is CASSYTTGPSSGYTF.

The rearrangement links TRBV6-4 to TRBJ1-1; 8 bases align to TRBD1. V shed 2 bases and J 5 bases; nucleotides not matched to a gene: 7. Germline values: CDR1 MRHNA, CDR2 SNTAGT. The CDR3 is 15 residues long. CDR3 sequence reads: CASSDQTGGKTEAFF. For the CDR3, the DNA is TGTGCCAGCAGTGACCAAACAGGGGGAAAAACTGAAGCTTTCTTT.

V and J are TRBV6-5 and TRBJ2-1; TRBD2 matches at 12 bases. With 0 bases clipped from V and 7 bases from J, the junction kept 1 base outside the gene matches. The CDR3 runs 15 residues. Germline loops: CDR1 MNHEY, CDR2 SVGAGI. Written as DNA, the CDR3 is TGTGCCAGCAGTTACTCACTAGCGGGAGGAAATGAGCAGTTCTTC. Encoded protein: CASSYSLAGGNEQFF.

The chain is built from TRBV6-5 and TRBJ1-1, with D possibly being TRBD1 (5 bases). Germline lookup yields CDR1 MNHEY and CDR2 SVGAGI. Trimming removed 7 bases from V and 3 bases from J, with 12 bases in between. This CDR3 region has 13 residues. The CDR3, as DNA: TGTGCCAGCATTGCCGAGGGGCACACTGAAGCTTTCTTT. This encodes CASIAEGHTEAFF.

The chain couples TRBV7-9 to TRBJ2-1; TRBD1 aligns across 11 bases. The CDR3 has 15 amino acids. V lost 5 bases, J lost 8 bases, and 8 bases stayed unmatched. Germline CDR1 and CDR2: SEHNR and FQNEAQ (reference sequence). The CDR3 region has the DNA TGTGCCAGCAGCCAATGGACAGGGGGCATCGATGAGCAGTTCTTC. The encoded protein is CASSQWTGGIDEQFF. The full variable domain, in which reference TRBV7-9 and TRBJ2-1 provide the parts outside the CDR3, is DTGVSQNPRHKITKRGQNVTFRCDPISEHNRLYWYRQTLGQGPEFLTYFQNEAQLEKSRLLSDRFSAERPKGSFSTLEIQRTEQGDSAMYLCASSQWTGGIDEQFFGPGTRLTVL.

The chain links TRBV7-2 to TRBJ1-4, with D tentatively TRBD1 (5 bases). The germline CDR1 and CDR2 sequences are SGHTA and FQGNSA. The length of the CDR3 is 16 residues. V shed 5 bases and J shed 4 bases, with 17 bases lying between them. This CDR3 reads CASSLRTRAVNEKLFF. The CDR3 nucleotides are TGTGCCAGCAGCCTAAGGACACGGGCGGTTAATGAAAAACTGTTTTTT.

The chain uses TRBV4-2 and TRBJ2-1, with D possibly being TRBD2 (6 bases). Germline CDR1 and CDR2: LGHNA and YNFKEQ. There are 15 residues in the CDR3. Trimming removed 6 bases at V and 4 bases at J, with 16 bases between. CDR3 residues: CASRTRDSTYNEQFF. The CDR3 nucleotides are TGTGCCAGCAGGACGAGGGACTCGACGTACAATGAGCAGTTCTTC.

This chain joins TRBV28 and TRBJ2-2; TRBD2 aligns across 13 bases. Germline values: CDR1 MDHEN, CDR2 SYDVKM. The CDR3 runs to 16 residues. The ends lost 8 bases at V and 4 bases at J; junction bases unmatched: 7. The CDR3 nucleotides are TGTGCCAGCGGGGGACTAGCGGGAAGAACCACCGGGGAGCTGTTTTTT. This translates into CASGGLAGRTTGELFF.

CDR3 residues: CASRRQWGETQYF. CDR3 DNA sequence: TGTGCCAGCAGACGACAGTGGGGAGAGACCCAGTACTTC. V is TRBV27 and J is TRBJ2-5, with D possibly being TRBD1 (5 bases). CDR1 MNHEY and CDR2 SMNVEV come from the germline V gene (reference sequence). V dropped 6 bases and J dropped 4 bases, with 12 bases sitting between them. The CDR3 covers 13 residues.

The gene calls are TRBV9 and TRBJ2-1; D tentatively reads TRBD1 or TRBD2 (6 bases each). The CDR3 runs 15 residues. Trimming took off 0 bases at V and 4 bases at J, with 11 bases between the two ends. CDR1 SGDLS and CDR2 YYNGEE come from the germline V gene. The CDR3 here is CASSVEVGGYNEQFF. CDR3 DNA sequence: TGTGCCAGCAGCGTAGAGGTAGGGGGGTACAATGAGCAGTTCTTC.

The J gene is TRBJ2-7, the V gene TRBV7-9; D possibly corresponds to TRBD1 (6 bases). Germline loops: CDR1 SEHNR, CDR2 FQNEAQ (reference sequence). The CDR3 length is 14 residues. V lost 4 bases and J lost 5, with 15 bases in between. The CDR3 sequence is CASSSWTAEHEQYF. In DNA form, the CDR3 reads TGTGCCAGCAGCTCGTGGACAGCGGAACACGAGCAGTACTTC.

This rearrangement joins TRBV13 to TRBJ2-3, with 8 bases matching TRBD2. The CDR3 has 15 residues. Germline trimming cut 2 bases from V and 2 bases from J; bases unmatched to any gene: 3. Germline V gene lookup returns CDR1 PRHDT and CDR2 FYEKMQ (reference sequence). The CDR3 bases are TGTGCCAGCAGCTTACTAGCGGGTCCCACAGATACGCAGTATTTT. Protein: CASSLLAGPTDTQYF.

The sample holds one count of this clone. The chain has TRBV7-3 and TRBJ2-3; D is undetermined. V lost 3 bases and J 5 bases, leaving 6 bases between the germline ends. This CDR3 is built from 12 residues. Germline CDR1 and CDR2: SGHTA and FQGTGA. CDR3 protein: CASSLGLDTQYF. The CDR3 DNA sequence: TGTGCCAGCAGCTTGGGGTTAGATACGCAGTATTTT.

The chain carries TRBV6-6 and TRBJ1-2; perhaps TRBD1 as D (5 bases). Between the trimmed V and J ends, which lost 7 bases and 8 bases, there was a span of 20 bases. The germline V gene encodes CDR1 MNHNY and CDR2 SVGAGI (reference sequence). There are 14 residues in the CDR3. Written as DNA, the CDR3 is TGTGCCAGCAACCACCTCGGGGGAAAAAGCGGCTACACCTTC. Its protein product is CASNHLGGKSGYTF.

The J gene is TRBJ2-7, the V gene TRBV7-2; 9 positions match TRBD2. V shed 5 bases, J shed 5 bases, and the junction held 10 bases outside the gene matches. Germline CDR1 and CDR2: SGHTA and FQGNSA. CDR3 size: 15 residues. The CDR3 loop reads CASSRSLAGSHEQYF. The CDR3 DNA is TGTGCCAGCAGCCGATCTCTAGCGGGATCGCACGAGCAGTACTTC.

The chain couples TRBV7-9 to TRBJ2-3; either TRBD1 or TRBD2 may fit D (5 bases each). Looked up from germline, CDR1 is SEHNR and CDR2 is FQNEAQ (reference sequence). The CDR3 length is 15 residues. Trimming cost V 1 base and J 0 bases, with 8 bases left between them. The CDR3 region has the DNA TGTGCCAGCAGCTTAGTGGGGGTTAGCACAGATACGCAGTATTTT. Residues: CASSLVGVSTDTQYF.

This clone was counted between two and nine times. This chain links TRBV29-1 with TRBJ2-1; D uncertain. V was clipped by 7 bases and J by 4 bases, with 5 bases between them. This CDR3 comprises 10 residues. Germline-derived CDR1 and CDR2 are SQVTM and ANQGSEA. The CDR3 bases are TGCAGCGACCAATACAATGAGCAGTTCTTC. This gives the protein CSDQYNEQFF.

The V and J genes are TRBV10-3 and TRBJ2-7, with D hard to call. V was clipped by 3 bases and J by 2 bases, with 11 bases between them. In germline, CDR1 is ENHRY, CDR2 SYGVKD. CDR3 size: 14 residues. The CDR3 sequence is CAISDLSFAYEQYF. The CDR3 nucleotides read TGTGCCATCAGTGACCTATCGTTTGCCTACGAGCAGTACTTC.

The chain couples TRBV10-3 to TRBJ2-1; TRBD2 matches at 14 bases. The CDR3 has 17 residues. With V trimmed by 2 bases and J by 7 bases, 7 bases remained unmatched. Germline V lookup: CDR1 ENHRY, CDR2 SYGVKD. The CDR3: CAISEAGGLAGENEQFF. In DNA form, the CDR3 reads TGTGCCATCAGTGAGGCCGGGGGACTAGCGGGAGAGAATGAGCAGTTCTTC.

This clone was detected only a few times. The rearrangement joins TRBV18 to TRBJ1-1, with D possibly matching TRBD1 (6 bases). CDR1 KGHSH and CDR2 LQKENI come from the germline V gene. V shed 5 bases and J shed 7 bases, with 11 bases lying between them. The CDR3 length is 12 residues. CDR3 loop: CASSGGLNEAFF. The CDR3 DNA is TGTGCCAGCTCAGGGGGGCTTAATGAAGCTTTCTTT.

The J gene is TRBJ2-1, the V gene TRBV11-2; TRBD2 matches at 9 bases. The CDR3 has 16 amino acids. Germline V gene data show CDR1 as SGHAT and CDR2 as FQNNGV. J gave up 5 bases and V 5 bases, and 10 bases lay outside the gene matches. In DNA form, the CDR3 reads TGTGCCAGCAGCCACCAGACTAGCGGAGGACACAATGAGCAGTTCTTC. Amino acids: CASSHQTSGGHNEQFF.

V gene TRBV2 combines with J gene TRBJ1-2; D is unresolved. CDR3 size: 13 residues. The germline V and J ends were trimmed by 6 bases and 3 bases, with 11 bases remaining between them. The V gene's germline CDR1 is SNHLY and CDR2 FYNNEI. As DNA, the CDR3 is TGTGCCAGCAGGATGGCTTCCGACTATGGCTACACCTTC. As protein: CASRMASDYGYTF.

This chain joins TRBV7-8 and TRBJ2-5; D not resolved. This CDR3 is built from 15 residues. Germline loops: CDR1 SGHVS, CDR2 FQNEAQ. The V and J ends lost 7 bases and 2 bases respectively, with 17 bases between them. The CDR3 reads CASTGFVRQQETQYF. The CDR3 DNA is TGTGCCAGCACCGGTTTCGTGAGACAACAAGAGACCCAGTACTTC.

This chain joins TRBV6-4 and TRBJ2-7; D possibly corresponds to TRBD2 (6 bases). The CDR3 runs 15 residues. The germline CDR1 and CDR2 sequences are MRHNA and SNTAGT. V lost 7 bases and J 0 bases, leaving 16 bases between the germline ends. In DNA form, the CDR3 reads TGTGCCAGCATTCCCCCAGCGGGCCACTCCTACGAGCAGTACTTC. As protein: CASIPPAGHSYEQYF.

The chain is built from TRBV7-9 and TRBJ2-7; tentative D call: TRBD1 (6 bases). V was pared by 5 bases and J by 0 bases, with 14 bases between. Looked up from germline, CDR1 is SEHNR and CDR2 is FQNEAQ (reference sequence). There are 15 residues in the CDR3. The CDR3 DNA sequence: TGTGCCAGCAGCCTCTGGACAGTTAGCTCCTACGAGCAGTACTTC. Protein: CASSLWTVSSYEQYF.

V usage is TRBV28 and J usage is TRBJ2-7, with 7 bases aligning to TRBD1. This CDR3 spans 16 amino acids. V shed 3 bases, J shed 3 bases, and the junction held 11 bases outside the gene matches. In germline, CDR1 is MDHEN, CDR2 SYDVKM. This CDR3 is CASSLFNWDSLYEQYF. CDR3 bases: TGTGCCAGCAGTTTGTTCAATTGGGACAGCCTCTACGAGCAGTACTTC.

The chain couples TRBV14 to TRBJ1-3; D is unresolved. Germline-derived CDR1 and CDR2 are SGHDN and FVKESK. V lost 0 bases, J lost 0 bases, and 6 bases lay in between. The length of the CDR3 is 15 residues. The CDR3 loop is CASSQEGSSGNTIYF. The DNA of the CDR3 is TGTGCCAGCAGCCAAGAAGGCTCCTCTGGAAACACCATATATTTT.

This chain links TRBV29-1 with TRBJ2-3, with 8 nucleotides matching TRBD1. After removal of 6 bases from V and 9 bases from J, the junction contained 2 bases not matched to a gene. This CDR3 is built from 10 residues. Looked up from germline, CDR1 is SQVTM and CDR2 is ANQGSEA. CDR3 in DNA: TGCAGCGTCGGACAGGGAACGCAGTATTTT. This translates into CSVGQGTQYF.